The rows below give T cell receptor beta chains drawn from one sample of a study of T-cell reconstitution after alpha-beta-depleted transplantation in children. TCRdb called the PCR reads again in MiXCR, with one record for every CDR3 protein. This table has 500,000 to 750,000 distinct CDR3 sequences, roughly 27% appearing once. Sequenced here: PBMCs, sampled before TCRalphabeta/CD19-depleted stem cell transplant. Every receptor here comes from a boy younger than two with Wiskott-Aldrich syndrome, due to receive a stem cell transplant. Each CDR3 is given with its conserved first and last residue. Each record gives: clone size, J gene, V gene, D gene, CDR3 protein, CDR3 DNA. D genes are given only for firm matches. Clone sizes are given selectively: once, few, many, or a class where the clone is expanded.

size: .; J: TRBJ2-1; V: TRBV12-3/TRBV12-4; D: TRBD2; CDR3: CASSLPDSGRRVITRDNEQFF; DNA: TGTGCCAGCAGTTTACCCGATAGCGGGAGGCGTGTCATAACCCGAGACAATGAGCAGTTCTTC
size: .; J: TRBJ2-7; V: TRBV12-3/TRBV12-4; D: .; CDR3: CASTENPSSYEQYF; DNA: TGTGCCAGCACCGAAAATCCGAGCTCCTACGAGCAGTACTTC
size: .; J: TRBJ2-2; V: TRBV4-1; D: .; CDR3: CASSQGLFVGTGELFF; DNA: TGCGCCAGCAGCCAAGGTCTCTTCGTGGGTACCGGGGAGCTGTTTTTT
size: .; J: TRBJ2-7; V: TRBV10-3; D: TRBD1; CDR3: CAITQAWGQVVGEQYF; DNA: TGTGCCATCACCCAAGCCTGGGGACAGGTTGTAGGCGAGCAGTACTTC
size: few; J: TRBJ2-5; V: TRBV12-3/TRBV12-4; D: .; CDR3: CASSLADYQETQYF; DNA: TGTGCCAGCAGTTTAGCGGACTATCAAGAGACCCAGTACTTC
size: .; J: TRBJ2-3; V: TRBV27; D: TRBD1; CDR3: CASSSDRGRVDTQYF; DNA: TGTGCCAGCAGTTCAGACAGGGGGCGAGTAGATACGCAGTATTTT
size: once; J: TRBJ2-7; V: TRBV5-1; D: TRBD2; CDR3: CASSLAAGELYEQYF; DNA: TGCGCCAGCAGCTTGGCAGCGGGAGAGCTCTACGAGCAGTACTTC
size: .; J: TRBJ1-3; V: TRBV6-1; D: TRBD1; CDR3: CASWGQEALRNTIYF; DNA: TGTGCCAGTTGGGGACAGGAAGCTTTGAGAAACACCATATATTTT
size: .; J: TRBJ2-1; V: TRBV10-3; D: .; CDR3: CAISSFGNEQFF; DNA: TGTGCCATCAGTAGTTTCGGGAATGAGCAGTTCTTC
size: .; J: TRBJ2-7; V: TRBV6-1; D: .; CDR3: CASSDLPPSSYEQYF; DNA: TGTGCCAGCAGTGACCTCCCTCCAAGCTCCTACGAGCAGTACTTC
size: few; J: TRBJ2-1; V: TRBV10-2; D: .; CDR3: CASMGSGEWNEQFF; DNA: TGCGCCAGCATGGGCTCAGGGGAATGGAATGAGCAGTTCTTC
size: .; J: TRBJ2-7; V: TRBV20-1; D: TRBD1; CDR3: CSARNHGTVAYEQYF; DNA: TGCAGTGCTAGGAACCACGGGACAGTAGCCTACGAGCAGTACTTC
size: .; J: TRBJ2-1; V: TRBV28; D: .; CDR3: CASSFLTGWRYNEQFF; DNA: TGTGCCAGCAGTTTCTTGACAGGCTGGAGGTACAATGAGCAGTTCTTC
size: .; J: TRBJ1-2; V: TRBV7-9; D: TRBD1; CDR3: CASSLWRDRVYYGYTF; DNA: TGTGCCAGCAGCTTGTGGCGGGACAGGGTCTACTATGGCTACACCTTC
size: .; J: TRBJ2-1; V: TRBV12-3/TRBV12-4; D: .; CDR3: CASSRMGWQFF; DNA: TGTGCCAGCAGTCGTATGGGCTGGCAGTTCTTC
size: .; J: TRBJ1-2; V: TRBV4-1; D: TRBD1; CDR3: CASSQQQGYGGYTF; DNA: TGCGCCAGCAGCCAACAACAGGGGTACGGTGGCTACACCTTC
size: few; J: TRBJ2-3; V: TRBV5-1; D: .; CDR3: CASSSLPSDDGTDTQYF; DNA: TGCGCCAGCAGCTCCTTACCTAGCGACGATGGGACAGATACGCAGTATTTT
size: few; J: TRBJ1-2; V: TRBV9; D: TRBD1; CDR3: CASSVGGTGGYGYTF; DNA: TGTGCCAGCAGCGTAGGTGGGACAGGGGGCTATGGCTACACCTTC
size: .; J: TRBJ2-1; V: TRBV10-3; D: TRBD2; CDR3: CAITRIPASGPTYNEQFF; DNA: TGTGCCATCACCCGAATCCCTGCTAGCGGGCCAACCTACAATGAGCAGTTCTTC
size: .; J: TRBJ2-1; V: TRBV20-1; D: TRBD2; CDR3: CSARDTSGSDEQFF; DNA: TGCAGTGCTAGAGATACTAGCGGGAGCGATGAGCAGTTCTTC
size: few; J: TRBJ2-7; V: TRBV20-1; D: TRBD1; CDR3: CSASYRGDTYEQYF; DNA: TGCAGTGCTAGCTACAGGGGCGATACCTACGAGCAGTACTTC
size: .; J: TRBJ2-2; V: TRBV9; D: .; CDR3: CASSPRQTNTGELFF; DNA: TGTGCCAGCAGCCCCCGACAGACCAACACCGGGGAGCTGTTTTTT
size: few; J: TRBJ2-7; V: TRBV5-1; D: .; CDR3: CASSASAGSYEQYF; DNA: TGCGCCAGCAGCGCCTCGGCGGGGTCCTACGAGCAGTACTTC
size: few; J: TRBJ2-1; V: TRBV4-2; D: .; CDR3: CASSQGPSSYNEQFF; DNA: TGTGCCAGCAGCCAAGGCCCGAGCTCCTACAATGAGCAGTTCTTC
size: few; J: TRBJ1-5; V: TRBV5-1; D: TRBD1; CDR3: CASSKGQGRNQPQHF; DNA: TGCGCCAGCAGCAAAGGACAGGGGCGCAATCAGCCCCAGCATTTT
size: .; J: TRBJ2-7; V: TRBV11-2; D: TRBD1; CDR3: CASSLDPGQGMHEQYF; DNA: TGTGCCAGCAGCTTAGATCCGGGACAGGGCATGCACGAGCAGTACTTC
size: many; J: TRBJ2-3; V: TRBV5-1; D: .; CDR3: CASSLAVSTDTQYF; DNA: TGCGCCAGCAGCTTGGCCGTAAGCACAGATACGCAGTATTTT
size: .; J: TRBJ2-1; V: TRBV10-3; D: TRBD1; CDR3: CAIAGAGGRDEQFF; DNA: TGTGCCATCGCCGGGGCAGGGGGCAGGGATGAGCAGTTCTTC
size: .; J: TRBJ2-3; V: TRBV5-1; D: TRBD2; CDR3: CASSFRTSHTQYF; DNA: TGCGCCAGCAGCTTCAGGACTAGTCATACGCAGTATTTT
size: .; J: TRBJ2-1; V: TRBV3-1; D: TRBD1; CDR3: CASSQVRDRDPWSYNEQFF; DNA: TGTGCCAGCAGCCAAGTACGCGACAGGGACCCATGGTCCTACAATGAGCAGTTCTTC
size: .; J: TRBJ2-3; V: TRBV20-1; D: TRBD2; CDR3: CSARVIAGSSTDTQYF; DNA: TGCAGTGCTAGAGTAATAGCGGGATCTAGCACAGATACGCAGTATTTT
size: few; J: TRBJ2-1; V: TRBV20-1; D: TRBD2; CDR3: CSAYSGSKGGNEQFF; DNA: TGCAGTGCTTATAGCGGGAGCAAAGGAGGGAATGAGCAGTTCTTC
size: .; J: TRBJ2-2; V: TRBV9; D: TRBD1; CDR3: CASSRDSSAGELFF; DNA: TGTGCCAGCAGCCGGGACAGCTCGGCCGGGGAGCTGTTTTTT
size: .; J: TRBJ2-7; V: TRBV20-1; D: .; CDR3: CSARKGPRGEQYF; DNA: TGCAGTGCTAGGAAAGGGCCACGGGGCGAGCAGTACTTC
size: few; J: TRBJ2-1; V: TRBV20-1; D: .; CDR3: CSARVASWEEQFF; DNA: TGCAGTGCTAGGGTTGCTAGCTGGGAGGAGCAGTTCTTC
size: .; J: TRBJ2-5; V: TRBV20-1; D: TRBD2; CDR3: CSAGGTSGRQETQYF; DNA: TGCAGTGCGGGGGGGACTAGCGGGAGACAAGAGACCCAGTACTTC
size: .; J: TRBJ1-2; V: TRBV10-3; D: .; CDR3: CAISPKTNREGYTF; DNA: TGTGCCATCAGTCCTAAAACCAACAGGGAAGGCTACACCTTC
size: .; J: TRBJ2-1; V: TRBV6-2/TRBV6-3; D: .; CDR3: CASSYSIPNEQFF; DNA: TGTGCCAGCAGTTACTCTATTCCCAATGAGCAGTTCTTC
size: .; J: TRBJ2-3; V: TRBV4-2; D: TRBD2; CDR3: CASSQDQVVLAGGQYF; DNA: TGTGCCAGCAGCCAAGATCAAGTTGTGCTAGCGGGAGGGCAGTATTTT
size: few; J: TRBJ1-1; V: TRBV29-1; D: .; CDR3: CSVDSNTEAFF; DNA: TGCAGCGTCGACAGTAACACTGAAGCTTTCTTT
size: .; J: TRBJ2-3; V: TRBV12-3/TRBV12-4; D: .; CDR3: CASSRRGPDTQYF; DNA: TGTGCCAGCAGTCGCAGGGGACCAGATACGCAGTATTTT
size: few; J: TRBJ2-2; V: TRBV7-8; D: .; CDR3: CASRILGRNTGELFF; DNA: TGTGCCAGCAGGATACTCGGACGGAACACCGGGGAGCTGTTTTTT
size: .; J: TRBJ2-1; V: TRBV20-1; D: TRBD2; CDR3: CSANSGRAYNEQFF; DNA: TGCAGTGCTAACAGCGGGAGGGCTTACAATGAGCAGTTCTTC
size: few; J: TRBJ2-1; V: TRBV11-2; D: TRBD2; CDR3: CASSIVGLAGSNEQFF; DNA: TGTGCCAGCAGCATAGTGGGACTAGCGGGATCCAATGAGCAGTTCTTC
size: .; J: TRBJ2-7; V: TRBV10-3; D: TRBD1; CDR3: CAISKGQGAYEQYF; DNA: TGTGCCATCAGTAAAGGACAGGGGGCTTACGAGCAGTACTTC
size: .; J: TRBJ2-5; V: TRBV13; D: .; CDR3: CASSPSGVWGQETQYF; DNA: TGTGCCAGCAGCCCCTCGGGGGTTTGGGGCCAAGAGACCCAGTACTTC
size: few; J: TRBJ2-7; V: TRBV5-1; D: TRBD2; CDR3: CASSLSSSGSSREQYF; DNA: TGCGCCAGCAGCTTGTCCTCTAGCGGGAGTTCTAGAGAGCAGTACTTC
size: few; J: TRBJ2-5; V: TRBV5-1; D: .; CDR3: CASRGNIQETQYF; DNA: TGCGCCAGCAGAGGGAATATCCAAGAGACCCAGTACTTC
size: few; J: TRBJ2-3; V: TRBV20-1; D: .; CDR3: CSPRTDTQYF; DNA: TGCAGTCCTCGCACAGATACGCAGTATTTT
size: .; J: TRBJ1-3; V: TRBV7-9; D: .; CDR3: CASSPRQEPQNTIYF; DNA: TGTGCCAGCAGCCCCCGACAGGAACCCCAGAACACCATATATTTT